A single T cell receptor beta chain is shown here with its context. This specimen comes from a study of blood T cell repertoires in COVID-19. Profiling relied on immunoSEQ multiplex PCR, and the TCRdb table lists in-frame clones only, not all of them. Of about 170,000 clones in the sample, approximately 80% are singletons; the top ten hold approximately 12%. Germline V lookup: CDR1 SNHLY, CDR2 FYNNEI. Trimming took off 5 bases at V and 0 bases at J, with 13 bases between the two ends. CDR3 size: 15 residues. The chain recombines TRBV2 with TRBJ1-1; tentative D call: TRBD1 (5 bases). This receptor was identified in a man aged 50 or older who had recovered from COVID-19. Specimen: PBMCs or T cells enriched from blood (not recorded which). CDR3 DNA: TGTGCCAGCAGTCTGACAGAGCCCTTGAACACTGAAGCTTTCTTT. It codes for CASSLTEPLNTEAFF.